This record covers a single TCR beta chain. The antigen is undetermined. General study findings and limits: Greatest tumor Treg TCR overlap was with tumor naive CD4+ cells.

CDR1 and CDR2 (germline): MNHEY, SVGAGI. V dropped 2 bases and J dropped 4; count of bases not matched to a gene: 5. The CDR3 consists of 15 residues. Memory CD4+ T cells were sorted as CD4+CD45RO+CD25- cells. TCRdb reanalysed the 5' RACE reads using MiXCR and keeps one entry per CDR3 protein. The table has around 57,000 distinct CDR3 sequences, roughly 28% seen once. This sequence was found in a female donor with breast cancer. This chain connects TRBV6-5 to TRBJ1-3; 7 bases line up with TRBD1. The sample consisted of tumor-infiltrating memory CD4+ T cells sorted from the breast tumor. As to subset: memory CD4+ T cells, CD4+CD45RO+CD25-. The CDR3 nucleotides are TGTGCCAGCAGTTACAAGACAGGGAAAGGAAACACCATATATTTT. It codes for CASSYKTGKGNTIYF.